What follows are 25 T cell receptor beta chains derived from one specimen sequenced in a study of CD8+CD57+ T cells in acquired aplastic anemia. Researchers used genomic DNA as the template to profile TCR beta VDJ and CDR3. TCRdb called the reads again in MiXCR, with one record for every CDR3 protein. This table holds around 130,000 distinct CDR3 sequences, around 48% found once. The sample comprised sorted CD4+, CD8+, or CD8+CD57+ T cells (not recorded which) from PBMCs. These receptors were taken from a human donor in good health, serving as a control.

This chain connects TRBV20-1 to TRBJ2-7; 11 bases are shared with TRBD1. CDR1 is DFQATT, CDR2 SNEGSKA, per germline (reference sequence). After removal of 6 bases from V and 4 bases from J, the junction contained 8 bases not matched to a gene. The CDR3 is made up of 14 amino acids. The CDR3 DNA sequence: TGCAGTGCGCAGGGACAGGGGGGGAATTACGAGCAGTACTTC. This translates into CSAQGQGGNYEQYF.

This clonotype is termed medium-sized. The chain combines TRBV29-1 with TRBJ2-6, with D uncertain. Germline loops: CDR1 SQVTM, CDR2 ANQGSEA. The CDR3 sequence is 12 residues long. CDR3 nucleotide sequence: TGCGTCACCTACTCTGGGGCCAACGTCCTGACTTTC. This codes for CVTYSGANVLTF.

The V and J genes are TRBV29-1 and TRBJ2-5; D tentatively reads TRBD1 or TRBD2 (5 bases each). CDR1 and CDR2 (germline): SQVTM, ANQGSEA. The CDR3 has 15 amino acids. The V end was cut by 8 bases, the J end by 0 bases, with 19 bases between. CDR3 bases: TGCAGCCACTCGTTCGGGACGGGCAACCAAGAGACCCAGTACTTC. Translation: CSHSFGTGNQETQYF.

The sample holds many counts of this clonotype. J is TRBJ1-1 and V is TRBV15, with 8 nucleotides matching TRBD1. The CDR3 loop spans 15 amino acids. With V trimmed by 0 bases and J by 8 bases, 8 bases remained unmatched. Germline V gene lookup returns CDR1 LNHNV and CDR2 YYDKDF (reference sequence). CDR3 DNA sequence: TGTGCCACCAGCAGAGACCCGGGACAGGTAGGGGAAGCTTTCTTT. Translated: CATSRDPGQVGEAFF. Supplemented by reference TRBV15 and TRBJ1-1, the full variable domain reads DAMVIQNPRYQVTQFGKPVTLSCSQTLNHNVMYWYQQKSSQAPKLLFHYYDKDFNNEADTPDNFQSRRPNTSFCFLDIRSPGLGDTAMYLCATSRDPGQVGEAFFGQGTRLTVV.

This clonotype was counted ten times or more. The chain employs TRBV20-1 and TRBJ2-1; D is unresolved. Trimming left V 3 bases short and J 1 base short, with 4 bases between. There are 12 residues in the CDR3. Germline CDR1 and CDR2: DFQATT and SNEGSKA (reference sequence). Here the CDR3 DNA reads TGCAGTGCTAGGCTATCCTACAATGAGCAGTTCTTC. This encodes CSARLSYNEQFF.

V gene TRBV2 combines with J gene TRBJ1-2, with no clear D. Per the germline V gene, CDR1 is SNHLY and CDR2 is FYNNEI. V gave up 8 bases and J gave up 6 bases, with 13 bases separating them. This CDR3 spans 12 amino acids. This CDR3 is CASSTPGDGYTF. The CDR3 DNA follows: TGTGCCAGCTCAACCCCTGGAGATGGCTACACCTTC.

This clonotype was picked up many times. The gene calls are TRBV5-1 and TRBJ2-2; D remains ambiguous. V was cut by 0 bases and J by 9 bases, with 6 bases left in between. Germline V gene sequence: CDR1 SGHRS, CDR2 YFSETQ. This CDR3 region has 12 residues. The CDR3 is CASSLGDRELFF. CDR3 in DNA: TGCGCCAGCAGCTTGGGCGACCGGGAGCTGTTTTTT.

Many counts were recorded for this clonotype. The chain links TRBV11-2 to TRBJ1-2; a weak D match, TRBD1 (6 bases). From germline, CDR1 is SGHAT and CDR2 FQNNGV. The CDR3 has 16 residues. V lost 5 bases to trimming and J lost 5 bases, with 21 bases between them. The DNA of the CDR3 is TGTGCCAGCAGCACCATCAGGGGCTTCGACTCTTATGGCTACACCTTC. Protein: CASSTIRGFDSYGYTF.

This clonotype was counted at least ten times. V is TRBV6-1 and J is TRBJ2-7; 11 bases map to TRBD1. Losses at the gene ends were 5 bases for V and 3 bases for J; bases not matched to a gene: 6. The CDR3 spans 15 residues. Germline lookup yields CDR1 MNHNS and CDR2 SASEGT. The CDR3 spells CASSPGTGGNYEQYF. The DNA of the CDR3 is TGTGCCAGCAGTCCCGGGACAGGGGGAAACTACGAGCAGTACTTC.

This clonotype turned up a few times. V usage is TRBV7-2 and J usage is TRBJ2-7; 9 bases are shared with TRBD2. Germline V lookup: CDR1 SGHTA, CDR2 FQGNSA. This CDR3 has 15 residues. Trimming cost V 4 bases and J 4 bases; bases outside gene matches: 8. As DNA, the CDR3 is TGTGCCAGCAGCTCTACTCCTAGCGGGGAGTACGAGCAGTACTTC. This sequence encodes CASSSTPSGEYEQYF.

The genes are TRBV2 and TRBJ2-7; 7 nucleotides line up with TRBD1. Germline assignment: CDR1 SNHLY and CDR2 FYNNEI. V dropped 4 bases and J dropped 3; count of bases not matched to a gene: 6. The CDR3 runs 14 residues. The CDR3 DNA reads as TGTGCCAGCAGTGTTGGCCAGGGGGACTACGAGCAGTACTTC. Its protein product is CASSVGQGDYEQYF.

The chain combines TRBV2 with TRBJ1-2; the match to TRBD1 covers 9 bases. With V trimmed by 2 bases and J by 3 bases, 4 bases remained unmatched. There are 15 residues in the CDR3. In germline, CDR1 is SNHLY, CDR2 FYNNEI. The DNA for the CDR3 is TGTGCCAGCAGTGAATCGGGACAGGGATACTATGGCTACACCTTC. Translation gives CASSESGQGYYGYTF.

This clonotype was recorded at least ten times. The chain links TRBV10-3 to TRBJ1-5; maybe TRBD1 (5 bases). CDR1 and CDR2 (germline): ENHRY, SYGVKD. The V end was cut by 5 bases, the J end by 1 base, with 12 bases between. This CDR3 comprises 15 residues. CDR3 sequence reads: CAISSGGGSNQPQHF. In nucleotides, the CDR3 is TGTGCCATCAGTTCGGGGGGAGGAAGCAATCAGCCCCAGCATTTT.

This clonotype was seen many times. The CDR3 nucleotides are TGTGCCAGCAGCCCCCGGGGGACAGTTTCACCCCTCCACTTT. Residues: CASSPRGTVSPLHF. The chain recombines TRBV7-9 with TRBJ1-6; 7 bases match TRBD1. Germline V CDR1 and CDR2: SEHNR, FQNEAQ (reference sequence). The CDR3 is made up of 14 amino acids. V lost 5 bases and J lost 9; bases outside the gene matches: 7.

This clonotype was picked up many times. J is TRBJ2-7 and V is TRBV18; D is uncertain. Trimming took 3 bases from V and 2 from J, leaving 8 bases between them. The CDR3 totals 13 residues. Germline V gene sequence: CDR1 KGHSH, CDR2 LQKENI. The CDR3 region has the DNA TGTGCCAGCTCACCGTTCGATACCTACGAGCAGTACTTC. It specifies CASSPFDTYEQYF. The full variable domain, in which reference TRBV18 and TRBJ2-7 provide the parts outside the CDR3, is NAGVMQNPRHLVRRRGQEARLRCSPMKGHSHVYWYRQLPEEGLKFMVYLQKENIIDESGMPKERFSAEFPKEGPSILRIQQVVRGDSAAYFCASSPFDTYEQYFGPGTRLTVT.

DNA of the CDR3: TGTGCCAGCAGCTTTTCTGGGACAGGGGCAAAGGAGCAGTACTTC. It codes for CASSFSGTGAKEQYF. The V call is TRBV7-9, the J call TRBJ2-7, with TRBD1 matching 10 bases. With 3 bases clipped from V and 7 bases from J, the junction kept 9 bases outside the gene matches. The germline gives CDR1 SEHNR, CDR2 FQNEAQ (reference sequence). The CDR3 spans 15 residues.

The CDR3 DNA sequence: TGTGCCACCAGCCCGCGTGGGGATACTGAAGCTTTCTTT. This encodes CATSPRGDTEAFF. The rearrangement joins TRBV15 to TRBJ1-1; no reliable D call. The V gene lost 5 bases and the J gene lost 5 bases, with 12 bases spanning the gap. The CDR3 sequence is 13 residues long. Germline assignment: CDR1 LNHNV and CDR2 YYDKDF (reference sequence).

This clonotype came up many times. The chain combines TRBV19 with TRBJ2-1; D is undetermined. The CDR3 length is 15 residues. In germline, CDR1 is LNHDA, CDR2 SQIVND (reference sequence). V gave up 3 bases and J gave up 5 bases, with 14 bases separating them. Here the CDR3 DNA reads TGTGCCAGTAGTATCCTCCGGTACAGAGACAATGAGCAGTTCTTC. As protein: CASSILRYRDNEQFF. Full variable domain (missing parts from reference TRBV19 and TRBJ2-1): DGGITQSPKYLFRKEGQNVTLSCEQNLNHDAMYWYRQDPGQGLRLIYYSQIVNDFQKGDIAEGYSVSREKKESFPLTVTSAQKNPTAFYLCASSILRYRDNEQFFGPGTRLTVL.

Remarks on this clonotype: A much larger clone is a single base away; this may be a read error. The rearrangement joins TRBV7-3 to TRBJ2-3; 11 bases are a match to TRBD2. Germline CDR1 and CDR2: SGHTA and FQGTGA. The CDR3 sequence is 17 residues long. DNA for the CDR3: TGTGCCAGCAGCTCAACTAGCGGGGGCCCTGGGGCAGATCCGCAGTATTTT. It yields the protein CASSSTSGGPGADPQYF.

The chain combines TRBV20-1 with TRBJ1-2; 10 nucleotides align to TRBD1. CDR3 size: 15 residues. Per germline, CDR1 DFQATT and CDR2 SNEGSKA (reference sequence). Unmatched junction bases numbered 7, after V lost 3 bases and J lost 3 bases. The CDR3 nucleotides are TGCAGTGCTAGCCCGGGACAGGGGTTAGACTATGGCTACACCTTC. It encodes CSASPGQGLDYGYTF.

V usage is TRBV7-2 and J usage is TRBJ2-5, with 14 nucleotides matching TRBD2. This CDR3 has 15 amino acids. After removal of 5 bases from V and 2 bases from J, the junction contained 1 base not matched to a gene. Germline loops: CDR1 SGHTA, CDR2 FQGNSA. The CDR3 region is CASSRLAGGQETQYF. The DNA of the CDR3 is TGTGCCAGCAGCAGACTAGCGGGGGGGCAAGAGACCCAGTACTTC.

The table lists this clonotype with many counts. The J gene is TRBJ2-2, the V gene TRBV7-2, with D unresolved. The CDR3 contains 12 residues. V lost 3 bases and J 3 bases, leaving 2 bases between the germline ends. CDR1 SGHTA and CDR2 FQGNSA come from the germline V gene. CDR3 residues: CASSLYTGELFF. In DNA, the CDR3 is TGTGCCAGCAGCTTGTACACCGGGGAGCTGTTTTTT.

This clonotype has a count of ten or more. V is TRBV5-8 and J is TRBJ1-2, with no clear D. The CDR3 is 13 amino acids. The germline CDR1 and CDR2 sequences are SGHTS and YDEGEE. V was clipped by 0 bases and J by 4 bases, with 7 bases between them. Here the CDR3 reads CASSLVTGYGYTF. The CDR3 region has the DNA TGTGCCAGCAGCTTGGTGACGGGCTATGGCTACACCTTC.

The V and J genes are TRBV14 and TRBJ2-1, with 9 nucleotides matching TRBD1. The length of the CDR3 is 17 residues. The V gene end was trimmed by 0 bases and the J gene end by 6 bases; junction bases not matched to a gene: 9. Germline CDR1 reads SGHDN; CDR2 reads FVKESK. Here the CDR3 reads CASSQDVGTGKINEQFF. The DNA of the CDR3 is TGTGCCAGCAGCCAAGATGTGGGGACAGGGAAAATCAATGAGCAGTTCTTC.

The chain joins TRBV10-3 to TRBJ1-6; TRBD1 matches 8 bases. CDR3 length: 12 residues. V trimming: 6 bases; J trimming: 8 bases; junction bases outside the gene matches: 0. Germline assignment: CDR1 ENHRY and CDR2 SYGVKD. The CDR3 loop reads CAIRDRDSPLHF. In DNA, the CDR3 is TGTGCCATCAGGGACAGGGATTCACCCCTCCACTTT.